The rows below give T cell receptor beta chains drawn from one sample of a study of cytomegalovirus exposure and HLA in healthy donors. Sequencing used immunoSEQ multiplex PCR; TCRdb keeps in-frame clones, though not all of them. The repertoire holds about 94,000 clones, with roughly three quarters as singletons. The sequenced sample was PBMCs. These receptors were collected from a woman aged 55-70 years in good health and CMV-seronegative. Each CDR3 is given with its conserved first and last residue.

v_call	j_call	cdr3_aa
TRBV13	TRBJ2-7	CASSPRGQGAFEQYF
TRBV7-9	TRBJ1-3	CASSVGGPGNTIYF
TRBV7-2	TRBJ1-2	CASSWDRGYGYTF
TRBV6-1	TRBJ2-2	CASSDYNRGTGELFF
TRBV7-9	TRBJ2-5	CASRAPHRGPEETQYF
TRBV28	TRBJ1-2	CASSLPIQQAYGYTF
TRBV7-9	TRBJ1-6	CASSWTGENSPLHF
TRBV18	TRBJ1-1	CASSPLQGAQTEAFF
TRBV2	TRBJ2-1	CASSEVGRASFGEQFF
TRBV11-2	TRBJ2-7	CASSLAGYEQYF
TRBV9	TRBJ2-6	CASSVAPTSWKGANVLTF
TRBV6-1	TRBJ1-2	CASTPDRGRSGYTF
TRBV9	TRBJ1-1	CASSPSARNTEAFF
TRBV6-6	TRBJ1-5	CASSSTGGRGDQPQHF
TRBV7-2	TRBJ2-5	CASSPLAYQETQYF
TRBV5-1	TRBJ1-4	CASSLVPGSGEKLFF
TRBV4-1	TRBJ1-2	CASSQVPTGAYGYTF
TRBV6-6	TRBJ2-2	CASRELQGTGELFF
TRBV2	TRBJ1-5	CASRGGLRSNQPQHF
TRBV5-1	TRBJ2-5	CASSPGTVEETQYF
TRBV6-1	TRBJ2-1	CASSVDRGRVSYNEQFF
TRBV5-4	TRBJ2-7	CASSRDSYEQYF
TRBV4-3	TRBJ2-1	CASSQEGLAGDNEQFF
TRBV2	TRBJ1-6	CASSQGGTGNSPLHF
TRBV19	TRBJ2-7	CASSIGPGSEQYF
TRBV15	TRBJ2-7	CATSSNGVATYEQYF
TRBV7-8	TRBJ1-5	CATRGDRTSNQPQHF
TRBV20-1	TRBJ1-1	CSARATTEAFF
TRBV13	TRBJ1-6	CASSLAPIISDRDNSPLHF
TRBV5-1	TRBJ2-7	CASSTGGPDEQYF
TRBV5-1	TRBJ2-2	CASSPGQGAFGELFF
TRBV7-2	TRBJ1-2	CASSLGTGLSGYTF